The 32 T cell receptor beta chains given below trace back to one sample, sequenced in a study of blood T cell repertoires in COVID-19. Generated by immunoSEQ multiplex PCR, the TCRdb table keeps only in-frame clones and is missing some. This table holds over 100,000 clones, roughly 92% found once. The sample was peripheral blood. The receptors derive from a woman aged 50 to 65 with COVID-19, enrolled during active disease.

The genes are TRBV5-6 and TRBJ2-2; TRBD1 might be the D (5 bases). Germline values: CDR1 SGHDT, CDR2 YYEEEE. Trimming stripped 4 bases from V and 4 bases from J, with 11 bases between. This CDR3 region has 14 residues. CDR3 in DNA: TGTGCCAGCAGCCCTGGACAAATCACCGGGGAGCTGTTTTTT. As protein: CASSPGQITGELFF. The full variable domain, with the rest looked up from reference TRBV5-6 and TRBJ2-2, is DAGVTQSPTHLIKTRGQQVTLRCSPKSGHDTVSWYQQALGQGPQFIFQYYEEEERQRGNFPDRFSGHQFPNYSSELNVNALLLGDSALYLCASSPGQITGELFFGEGSRLTVL.

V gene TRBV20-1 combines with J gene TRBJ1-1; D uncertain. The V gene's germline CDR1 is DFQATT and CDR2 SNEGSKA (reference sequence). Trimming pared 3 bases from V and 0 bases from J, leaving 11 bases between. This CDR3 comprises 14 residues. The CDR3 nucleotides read TGCAGTGCTAGTGGTGGCAGGCTGAACACTGAAGCTTTCTTT. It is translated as CSASGGRLNTEAFF.

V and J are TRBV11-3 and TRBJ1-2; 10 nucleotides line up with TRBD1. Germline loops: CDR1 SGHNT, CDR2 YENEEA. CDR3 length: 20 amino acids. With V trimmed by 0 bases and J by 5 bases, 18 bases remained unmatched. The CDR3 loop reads CASSLEGFGDRGSDSYGYTF. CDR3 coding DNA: TGTGCCAGCAGCTTAGAAGGATTCGGGGACAGGGGTTCCGATTCGTATGGCTACACCTTC.

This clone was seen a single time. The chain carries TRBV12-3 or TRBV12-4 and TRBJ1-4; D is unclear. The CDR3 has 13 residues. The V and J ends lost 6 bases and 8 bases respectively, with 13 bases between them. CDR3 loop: CASRQSSVEKLFF. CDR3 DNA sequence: TGTGCCAGCAGACAAAGTAGCGTCGAAAAACTGTTTTTT.

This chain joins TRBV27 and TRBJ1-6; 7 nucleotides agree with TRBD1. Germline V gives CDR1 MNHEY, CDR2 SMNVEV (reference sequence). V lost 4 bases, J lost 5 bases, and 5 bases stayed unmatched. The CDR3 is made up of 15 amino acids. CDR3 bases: TGTGCCAGCAGTTGGACAGGAGGGAATAATTCACCCCTCCACTTT. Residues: CASSWTGGNNSPLHF.

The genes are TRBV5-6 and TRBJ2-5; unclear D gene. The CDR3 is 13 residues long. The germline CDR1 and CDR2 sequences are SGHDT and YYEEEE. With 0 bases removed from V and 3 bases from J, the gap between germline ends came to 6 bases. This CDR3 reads CASSLVVKETQYF. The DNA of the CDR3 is TGTGCCAGCAGCTTGGTAGTCAAAGAGACCCAGTACTTC.

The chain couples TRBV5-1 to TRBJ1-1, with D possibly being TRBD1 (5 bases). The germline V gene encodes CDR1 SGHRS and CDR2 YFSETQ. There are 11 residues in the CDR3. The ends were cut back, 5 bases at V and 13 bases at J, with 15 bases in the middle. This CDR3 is CASRISREVFF. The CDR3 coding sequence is TGCGCCAGCAGGATTAGCAGGGAGGTTTTCTTT.

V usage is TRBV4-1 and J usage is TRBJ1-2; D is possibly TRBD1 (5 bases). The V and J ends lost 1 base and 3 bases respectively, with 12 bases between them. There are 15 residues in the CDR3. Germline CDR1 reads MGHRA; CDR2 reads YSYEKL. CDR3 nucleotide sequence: TGCGCCAGCAGCCAAGTCTCCCAGGGCCACTATGGCTACACCTTC. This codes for CASSQVSQGHYGYTF.

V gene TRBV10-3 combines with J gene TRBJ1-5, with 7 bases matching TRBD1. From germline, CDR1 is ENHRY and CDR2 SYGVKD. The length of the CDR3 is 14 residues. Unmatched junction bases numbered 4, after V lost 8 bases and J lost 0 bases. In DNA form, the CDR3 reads TGTGCCATCTCACGACAGGGTAGCAATCAGCCCCAGCATTTT. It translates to CAISRQGSNQPQHF.

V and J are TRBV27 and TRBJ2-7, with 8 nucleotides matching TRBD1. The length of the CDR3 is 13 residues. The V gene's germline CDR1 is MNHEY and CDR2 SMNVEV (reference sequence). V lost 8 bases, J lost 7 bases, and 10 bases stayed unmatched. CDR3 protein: CASRTGNMREQYF. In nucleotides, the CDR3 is TGTGCCAGCCGGACAGGGAATATGCGGGAGCAGTACTTC.

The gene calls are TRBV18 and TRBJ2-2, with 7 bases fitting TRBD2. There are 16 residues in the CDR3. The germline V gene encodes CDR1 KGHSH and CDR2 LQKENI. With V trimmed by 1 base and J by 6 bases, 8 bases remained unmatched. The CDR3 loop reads CASSPREGGSAGELFF. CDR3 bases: TGTGCCAGCTCACCACGGGAGGGAGGCTCCGCCGGGGAGCTGTTTTTT. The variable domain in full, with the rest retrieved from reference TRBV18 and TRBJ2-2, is NAGVMQNPRHLVRRRGQEARLRCSPMKGHSHVYWYRQLPEEGLKFMVYLQKENIIDESGMPKERFSAEFPKEGPSILRIQQVVRGDSAAYFCASSPREGGSAGELFFGEGSRLTVL.

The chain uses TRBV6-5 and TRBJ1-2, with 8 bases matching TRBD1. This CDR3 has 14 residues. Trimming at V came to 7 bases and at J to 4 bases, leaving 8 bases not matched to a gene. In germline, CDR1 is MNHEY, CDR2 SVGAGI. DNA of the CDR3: TGTGCCAGCAACCAGGACAGGGTTTCCTATGGCTACACCTTC. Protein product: CASNQDRVSYGYTF.

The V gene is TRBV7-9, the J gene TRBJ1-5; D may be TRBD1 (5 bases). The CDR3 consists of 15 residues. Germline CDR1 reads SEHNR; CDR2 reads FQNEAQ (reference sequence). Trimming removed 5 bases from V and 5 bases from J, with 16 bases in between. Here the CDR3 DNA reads TGTGCCAGCAGCGGGGGACTCCAAAGCGATCAGCCCCAGCATTTT. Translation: CASSGGLQSDQPQHF.

CDR3 amino acids: CSARQLAIEQFF. The CDR3 DNA reads as TGCAGCGCTCGCCAACTCGCCATAGAGCAGTTCTTC. The V gene is TRBV29-1, the J gene TRBJ2-1; no firm D call. Germline loops: CDR1 SQVTM, CDR2 ANQGSEA. Trimming removed 7 bases from V and 10 bases from J, with 17 bases in between. This CDR3 has 12 residues.

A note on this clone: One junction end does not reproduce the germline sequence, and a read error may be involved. The CDR3 nucleotides read TGTGCCAGCAGCGAAGGACGCTGGAGCACTGAAGCTTTCTTT. It codes for CASSEGRWSTEAFF. This sequence joins TRBV6-1 and TRBJ1-1; D remains unclear. There are 14 residues in the CDR3. Germline CDR1 and CDR2: MNHNS and SASEGT.

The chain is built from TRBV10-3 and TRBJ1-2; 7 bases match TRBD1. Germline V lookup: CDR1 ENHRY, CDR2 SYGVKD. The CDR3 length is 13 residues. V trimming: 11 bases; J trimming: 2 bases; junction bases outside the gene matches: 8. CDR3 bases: TGTGCCTCTATGAGGGGGCCCAACTATGGCTACACCTTC. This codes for CASMRGPNYGYTF.

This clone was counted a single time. The CDR3 nucleotides are TGTGCCAGTAGTGTCCAGGCCACCCTTAGCACAGATACGCAGTATTTT. The encoded protein is CASSVQATLSTDTQYF. The V call is TRBV19, the J call TRBJ2-3; D unresolved. V lost 5 bases to trimming and J lost 0 bases, with 15 bases between them. The CDR3 runs to 16 residues. Germline V gives CDR1 LNHDA, CDR2 SQIVND (reference sequence). Full variable domain (remainder filled in from reference TRBV19 and TRBJ2-3): DGGITQSPKYLFRKEGQNVTLSCEQNLNHDAMYWYRQDPGQGLRLIYYSQIVNDFQKGDIAEGYSVSREKKESFPLTVTSAQKNPTAFYLCASSVQATLSTDTQYFGPGTRLTVL.

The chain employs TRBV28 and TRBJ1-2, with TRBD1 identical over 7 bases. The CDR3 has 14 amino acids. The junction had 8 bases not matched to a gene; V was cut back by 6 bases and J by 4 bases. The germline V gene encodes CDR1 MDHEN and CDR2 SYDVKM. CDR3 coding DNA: TGTGCCAGCAGCGCCGGGACAGTTATCTATGGCTACACCTTC. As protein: CASSAGTVIYGYTF.

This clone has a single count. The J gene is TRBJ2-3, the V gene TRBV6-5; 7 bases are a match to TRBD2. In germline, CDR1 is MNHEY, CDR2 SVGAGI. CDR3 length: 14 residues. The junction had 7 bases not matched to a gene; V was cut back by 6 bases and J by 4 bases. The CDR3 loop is CASSRTSYADTQYF. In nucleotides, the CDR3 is TGTGCCAGCAGCCGGACTAGTTACGCAGATACGCAGTATTTT.

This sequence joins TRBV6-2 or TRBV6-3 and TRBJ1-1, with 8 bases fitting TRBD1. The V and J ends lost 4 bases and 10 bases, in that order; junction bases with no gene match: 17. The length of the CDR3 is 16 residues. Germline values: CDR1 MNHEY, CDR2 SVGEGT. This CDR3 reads CASSFGQTQGAKVAFF. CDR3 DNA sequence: TGTGCCAGCAGTTTCGGACAGACCCAGGGGGCAAAGGTAGCTTTCTTT.

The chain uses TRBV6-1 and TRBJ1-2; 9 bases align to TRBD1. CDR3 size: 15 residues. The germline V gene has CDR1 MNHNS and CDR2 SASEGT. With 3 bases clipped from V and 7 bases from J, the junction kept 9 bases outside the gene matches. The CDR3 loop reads CASSDPGQGRSGYTF. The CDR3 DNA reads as TGTGCCAGCAGTGATCCGGGACAGGGTCGGAGTGGCTACACCTTC.

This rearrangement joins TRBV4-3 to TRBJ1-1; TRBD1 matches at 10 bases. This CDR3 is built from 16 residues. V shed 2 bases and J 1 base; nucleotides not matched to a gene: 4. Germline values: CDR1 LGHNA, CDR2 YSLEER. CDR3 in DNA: TGCGCCAGCAGCCAACCGGGACAGGGGAGGAACACTGAAGCTTTCTTT. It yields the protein CASSQPGQGRNTEAFF.

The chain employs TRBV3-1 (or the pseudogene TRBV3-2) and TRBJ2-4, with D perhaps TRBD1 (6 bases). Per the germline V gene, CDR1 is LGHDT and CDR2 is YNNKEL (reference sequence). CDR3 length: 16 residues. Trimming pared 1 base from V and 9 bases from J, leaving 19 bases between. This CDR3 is CASSQVGPSGASIQYF. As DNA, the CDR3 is TGTGCCAGCAGCCAAGTAGGCCCCTCAGGGGCGAGCATTCAGTACTTC.

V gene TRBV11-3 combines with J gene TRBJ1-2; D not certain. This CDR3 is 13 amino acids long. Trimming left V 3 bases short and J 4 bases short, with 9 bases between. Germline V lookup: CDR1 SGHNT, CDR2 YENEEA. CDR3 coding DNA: TGTGCCAGCAGCTTGAGGGAGGGCTATGGCTACACCTTC. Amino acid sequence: CASSLREGYGYTF.

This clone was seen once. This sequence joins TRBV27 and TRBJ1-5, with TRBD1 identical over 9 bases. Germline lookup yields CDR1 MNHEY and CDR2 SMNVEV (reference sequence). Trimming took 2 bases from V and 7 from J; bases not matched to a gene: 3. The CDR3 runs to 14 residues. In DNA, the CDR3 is TGTGCCAGCAGTTTAGGACAGGGGATCCAGCCCCAGCATTTT. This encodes CASSLGQGIQPQHF.

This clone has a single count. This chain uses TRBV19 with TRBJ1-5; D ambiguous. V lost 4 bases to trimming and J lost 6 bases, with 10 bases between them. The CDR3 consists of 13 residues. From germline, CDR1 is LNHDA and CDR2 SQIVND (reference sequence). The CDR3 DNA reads TGTGCCAGTAGTAATAGCTGGGTTCAGCCCCAGCATTTT. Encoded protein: CASSNSWVQPQHF.

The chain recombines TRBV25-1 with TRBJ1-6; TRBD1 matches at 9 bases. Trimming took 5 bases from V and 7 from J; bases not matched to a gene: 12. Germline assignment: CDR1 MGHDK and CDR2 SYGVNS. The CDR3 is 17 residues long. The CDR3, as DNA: TGTGCCAGCAGTTTTAGTCCATTTACAGGGGGCAATTCACCCCTCCACTTT. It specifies CASSFSPFTGGNSPLHF.

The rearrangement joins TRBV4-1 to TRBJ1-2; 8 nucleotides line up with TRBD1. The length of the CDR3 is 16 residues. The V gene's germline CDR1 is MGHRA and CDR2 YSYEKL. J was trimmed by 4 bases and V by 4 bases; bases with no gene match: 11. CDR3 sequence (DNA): TGCGCCAGCAGCCTCGGACAGGGCCCCCTCCTCTATGGCTACACCTTC. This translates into CASSLGQGPLLYGYTF.

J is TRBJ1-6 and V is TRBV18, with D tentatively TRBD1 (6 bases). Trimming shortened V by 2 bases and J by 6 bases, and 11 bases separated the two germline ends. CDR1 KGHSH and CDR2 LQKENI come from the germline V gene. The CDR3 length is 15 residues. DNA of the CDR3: TGTGCCAGCTCACCATCTTCCAGGGGTAATTCACCCCTCCACTTT. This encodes CASSPSSRGNSPLHF.

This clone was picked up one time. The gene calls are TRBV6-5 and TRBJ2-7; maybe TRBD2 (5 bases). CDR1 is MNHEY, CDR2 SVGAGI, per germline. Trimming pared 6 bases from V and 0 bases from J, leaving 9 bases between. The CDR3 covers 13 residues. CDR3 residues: CASSRGSSYEQYV. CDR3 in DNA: TGTGCCAGCAGCCGAGGGAGCTCCTACGAGCAGTACGTC.

This CDR3 is CASSSGKRAGYTF. CDR3 nucleotides: TGTGCCAGCAGTTCCGGGAAAAGGGCTGGCTACACCTTC. The chain joins TRBV28 to TRBJ1-2; D is unclear. The germline V gene has CDR1 MDHEN and CDR2 SYDVKM. CDR3 length equals 13 residues. V was pared by 4 bases and J by 7 bases, with 13 bases between.

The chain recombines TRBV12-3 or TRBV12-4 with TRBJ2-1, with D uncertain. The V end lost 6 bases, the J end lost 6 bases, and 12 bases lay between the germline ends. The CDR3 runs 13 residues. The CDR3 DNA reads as TGTGCCAGCAGCGCTATCCCGCGCAATGAGCAGTTCTTC. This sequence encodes CASSAIPRNEQFF.